The 22 T cell receptor beta chains in this list originate from one sample, sequenced in a study of T cell responses to AZD1222 COVID-19 vaccine. This table comes from immunoSEQ multiplex PCR, and its TCRdb copy is limited to in-frame clones, with some not included. The table shows some 97,000 clones, with about 86% occurring only once. Sample: peripheral blood, taken on day 0 of AZD1222 vaccination. The source is an adult in good health.

The chain employs TRBV14 and TRBJ1-1; D gene ambiguous. V was cut by 0 bases and J by 2 bases, with 7 bases left in between. Germline CDR1 reads SGHDN; CDR2 reads FVKESK. The CDR3 totals 14 residues. The DNA for the CDR3 is TGTGCCAGCAGCCAAGACTGGTACAACACTGAAGCTTTCTTT. Amino acid sequence: CASSQDWYNTEAFF.

V and J are TRBV7-2 and TRBJ2-2; either TRBD1 or TRBD2 may fit D (6 bases each). Per the germline V gene, CDR1 is SGHTA and CDR2 is FQGNSA. The CDR3 runs 16 residues. V lost 0 bases, J lost 4 bases, and 12 bases lay in between. The CDR3, as DNA: TGTGCCAGCAGCTTAGCGTCCGGGGGCATCACCGGGGAGCTGTTTTTT. Its translation is CASSLASGGITGELFF.

The chain recombines TRBV15 with TRBJ2-5; the D is unclear. The V end was cut by 0 bases, the J end by 5 bases, with 13 bases between. Germline V CDR1 and CDR2: LNHNV, YYDKDF (reference sequence). The CDR3 has 15 amino acids. CDR3 coding DNA: TGTGCCACCAGCAGAGACCCTTCGCTTGGGGAGACCCAGTACTTC. Its protein product is CATSRDPSLGETQYF. Filled out from reference TRBV15 and TRBJ2-5, the complete variable domain reads DAMVIQNPRYQVTQFGKPVTLSCSQTLNHNVMYWYQQKSSQAPKLLFHYYDKDFNNEADTPDNFQSRRPNTSFCFLDIRSPGLGDTAMYLCATSRDPSLGETQYFGPGTRLLVL.

The gene calls are TRBV6-2 or TRBV6-3 and TRBJ2-3; 13 nucleotides line up with TRBD2. The junction had 5 bases not matched to a gene; V was cut back by 6 bases and J by 5 bases. Germline V gene lookup returns CDR1 MNHEY and CDR2 SVGEGT. The CDR3 has 15 residues. The CDR3 nucleotides are TGTGCCAGCAGCCGGACTAGCGGGGGTCAAGATACGCAGTATTTT. As protein: CASSRTSGGQDTQYF.

The chain is built from TRBV19 and TRBJ2-7; D unclear. Germline lookup yields CDR1 LNHDA and CDR2 SQIVND (reference sequence). V lost 2 bases to trimming and J lost 6 bases, with 11 bases between them. The CDR3 loop spans 13 amino acids. Here the CDR3 DNA reads TGTGCCAGTAGTATATCCCTACTGGGCGAGCAGTACTTC. It specifies CASSISLLGEQYF.

The table lists this clone with a count of one. This rearrangement joins TRBV6-1 to TRBJ1-1, with D perhaps TRBD1 (6 bases). Trimming shortened V by 3 bases and J by 5 bases, and 13 bases separated the two germline ends. Per germline, CDR1 MNHNS and CDR2 SASEGT. The CDR3 spans 14 residues. The CDR3 coding sequence is TGTGCCAGCAGTGAGGGGGGGCAGTGGACTGAAGCTTTCTTT. This sequence encodes CASSEGGQWTEAFF.

This clone was counted a single time. The V gene is TRBV19, the J gene TRBJ1-1; a possible D gene is TRBD1 (6 bases). V lost 1 base and J 4 bases, leaving 16 bases between the germline ends. CDR3 length: 16 amino acids. Germline V gene data show CDR1 as LNHDA and CDR2 as SQIVND (reference sequence). As DNA, the CDR3 is TGTGCCAGTAGTATAGGAGGGGAGAGAGGGGGCACTGAAGCTTTCTTT. Encoded protein: CASSIGGERGGTEAFF. Full variable domain (rest looked up from reference TRBV19 and TRBJ1-1): DGGITQSPKYLFRKEGQNVTLSCEQNLNHDAMYWYRQDPGQGLRLIYYSQIVNDFQKGDIAEGYSVSREKKESFPLTVTSAQKNPTAFYLCASSIGGERGGTEAFFGQGTRLTVV.

This sequence joins TRBV29-1 and TRBJ1-1; D not certain. V was shortened by 2 bases and J by 3 bases, with 7 bases between the two germline ends. This CDR3 is 12 amino acids long. From germline, CDR1 is SQVTM and CDR2 ANQGSEA. The CDR3: CSVESGDTEAFF. The CDR3, as DNA: TGCAGCGTTGAATCGGGAGACACTGAAGCTTTCTTT.

J is TRBJ2-5 and V is TRBV4-3; D not certain. There are 14 residues in the CDR3. Germline V gives CDR1 LGHNA, CDR2 YSLEER. Trimming took off 0 bases at V and 6 bases at J, with 11 bases between the two ends. CDR3 region: CASSQDPDGQTQYF. The CDR3 bases are TGCGCCAGCAGCCAAGACCCAGACGGCCAGACCCAGTACTTC.

The chain employs TRBV7-2 and TRBJ2-6; D possibly corresponds to TRBD2 (5 bases). This CDR3 region has 17 residues. Germline CDR1 SGHTA, CDR2 FQGNSA. Trimming cost V 2 bases and J 4 bases, with 15 bases left between them. The CDR3 here is CASSLPTRGAGANVLTF. The CDR3 nucleotides read TGTGCCAGCAGCTTACCGACTCGGGGAGCCGGGGCCAACGTCCTGACTTTC.

A single count supports this clone. The rearrangement links TRBV7-6 to TRBJ1-6; D perhaps matches TRBD1 (6 bases). The CDR3 contains 17 residues. Trimming cost V 5 bases and J 10 bases, with 24 bases left between them. Germline CDR1 reads SGHVS; CDR2 reads FNYEAQ. CDR3 protein: CASSPTPGGFSSSPLHF. The CDR3 region has the DNA TGTGCCAGCAGCCCAACCCCCGGGGGCTTTAGCTCCTCACCCCTCCACTTT.

Details on this clone: Compared with germline, one end of the junction differs, possibly owing to a read error. The chain couples TRBV24-1 to TRBJ1-2, with 7 positions matching TRBD1. Germline V gives CDR1 KGHDR, CDR2 SFDVKD. This CDR3 is 13 amino acids long. The CDR3 coding sequence is TGTGCCACCAGTGATCATTACGGACAGGCGCCTCAATTC. It yields the protein CATSDHYGQAPQF.

The V call is TRBV5-4, the J call TRBJ1-1; tentatively, D is TRBD1 (5 bases). The germline V gene encodes CDR1 SGHNT and CDR2 YYREEE (reference sequence). CDR3 size: 14 residues. The V end was cut by 4 bases, the J end by 1 base, with 11 bases between. CDR3 sequence: CASSRGTGNTEAFF. CDR3 DNA: TGTGCCAGCAGCAGAGGGACGGGGAACACTGAAGCTTTCTTT.

V usage is TRBV4-3 and J usage is TRBJ2-3; D might be TRBD1 (6 bases). Germline CDR1 and CDR2: LGHNA and YSLEER. The CDR3 has 16 residues. V was shortened by 2 bases and J by 3 bases, with 15 bases between the two germline ends. The CDR3 DNA follows: TGCGCCAGCAGCCAAAGCAGACAGGTCTCAACAGATACGCAGTATTTT. This encodes CASSQSRQVSTDTQYF.

The table lists this clone with a count of one. The chain joins TRBV11-2 to TRBJ1-4; TRBD1 is a possible D gene (5 bases). Germline CDR1 is SGHAT and CDR2 is FQNNGV. Trimming removed 1 base from V and 6 bases from J, with 12 bases in between. This CDR3 has 15 residues. CDR3 sequence (DNA): TGTGCCAGCAGCTTAGCAGGGTTGGGATATGAAAAACTGTTTTTT. Its protein product is CASSLAGLGYEKLFF.

The chain joins TRBV18 to TRBJ2-5; D is uncertain. The CDR3 contains 15 residues. Germline loops: CDR1 KGHSH, CDR2 LQKENI. V lost 3 bases and J lost 0, with 11 bases in between. The CDR3 reads CASSPVLQYQETQYF. The CDR3 DNA sequence: TGTGCCAGCTCACCTGTTCTACAGTACCAAGAGACCCAGTACTTC.

This chain joins TRBV18 and TRBJ2-5, with 8 bases matching TRBD2. CDR3 length: 13 residues. Losses at the gene ends were 4 bases for V and 3 bases for J; bases not matched to a gene: 1. CDR1 is KGHSH, CDR2 LQKENI, per germline. CDR3 sequence reads: CASSRGLEETQYF. The CDR3 region has the DNA TGTGCCAGCTCACGGGGACTAGAAGAGACCCAGTACTTC.

The chain combines TRBV25-1 with TRBJ1-4; a possible D gene is TRBD1 (6 bases). CDR3 length equals 16 residues. The ends were cut back, 2 bases at V and 9 bases at J, with 19 bases in the middle. The germline gives CDR1 MGHDK, CDR2 SYGVNS. DNA of the CDR3: TGTGCCAGCAGTGAAGTTATGGGGGGCGCTGGACAAAAACTGTTTTTT. Translating gives CASSEVMGGAGQKLFF. The entire variable domain, with the rest obtained from reference TRBV25-1 and TRBJ1-4, is as follows: EADIYQTPRYLVIGTGKKITLECSQTMGHDKMYWYQQDPGMELHLIHYSYGVNSTEKGDLSSESTVSRIRTEHFPLTLESARPSHTSQYLCASSEVMGGAGQKLFFGSGTQLSVL.

The chain employs TRBV4-1 and TRBJ1-3; D not resolved. The CDR3 length is 14 residues. Germline CDR1 MGHRA, CDR2 YSYEKL. V was clipped by 4 bases and J by 2 bases, with 9 bases between them. CDR3 nucleotides: TGCGCCAGCAGCCTATACCTCACTGGAAACACCATATATTTT. Its translation is CASSLYLTGNTIYF.

The V call is TRBV6-6, the J call TRBJ2-6; D gene unclear. The germline CDR1 and CDR2 sequences are MNHNY and SVGAGI (reference sequence). V was trimmed by 7 bases and J by 3 bases, leaving 7 bases between them. The CDR3 runs 13 residues. CDR3: CASMGIGANVLTF. In nucleotides, the CDR3 is TGTGCCAGCATGGGAATTGGGGCCAACGTCCTGACTTTC.

The chain links TRBV9 to TRBJ2-5; D unclear. Looked up from germline, CDR1 is SGDLS and CDR2 is YYNGEE. Between the trimmed V and J ends, which lost 0 bases and 1 base, there was a span of 28 bases. The CDR3 is 21 amino acids. DNA of the CDR3: TGTGCCAGCAGCGTAGGCGCCACGACACGGGCGAGCGCTGCAGTCCAAGAGACCCAGTACTTC. Encoded protein: CASSVGATTRASAAVQETQYF.

The V and J genes are TRBV27 and TRBJ2-5, with 10 bases lining up with TRBD2. The length of the CDR3 is 13 residues. The V and J ends lost 6 bases and 4 bases, in that order; junction bases with no gene match: 2. Per the germline V gene, CDR1 is MNHEY and CDR2 is SMNVEV (reference sequence). Here the CDR3 reads CASSGTSVETQYF. The CDR3 nucleotides read TGTGCCAGCAGCGGGACTAGCGTAGAGACCCAGTACTTC.